Listed below are T cell receptor beta chains from one sample, sequenced in a study of blood T cell repertoires in COVID-19. Sequencing used immunoSEQ multiplex PCR; TCRdb keeps in-frame clones, though not all of them. The sample includes 100,000 to 150,000 clones, about 80% of them seen just once. The sample was peripheral blood. These receptors were taken from a man aged 55 to 70 with acute or convalescent COVID-19. Both conserved end residues are part of each CDR3. Some rows mark clone size as missing; the rest say once, few, many or name a class of expanded clone.

CDR3	V	J	size
CASSRTLAGSYNEQFF	TRBV3-1/TRBV3-2	TRBJ2-1	-
CASKDRARKSFNYGYTF	TRBV25-1	TRBJ1-2	-
CASSQDLSSGNTIYF	TRBV3-1/TRBV3-2	TRBJ1-3	-
CSRDRGYGYTF	TRBV20-1	TRBJ1-2	-
CASSGRGNNEQFF	TRBV9	TRBJ2-1	-
CASSESLKRDPPNEQFF	TRBV10-1	TRBJ2-1	-
CASSLESGGSRNQPQHF	TRBV28	TRBJ1-5	-
CASSSGAGNSPLHF	TRBV7-8	TRBJ1-6	-
CASSRPGTAYEQYF	TRBV7-2	TRBJ2-7	-
CAGGDRGGKGYTF	TRBV4-2	TRBJ1-2	-
CASSQHRGSQETQYF	TRBV2	TRBJ2-5	-
CASSDGGSSYEQYF	TRBV10-1	TRBJ2-7	-
CASSKGLAGANTGELFF	TRBV7-9	TRBJ2-2	once
CASSSIPRAEAFF	TRBV12-3/TRBV12-4	TRBJ1-1	-
CASSPSGRTLNEQFF	TRBV7-9	TRBJ2-1	-
CASRREVGTEAFF	TRBV27	TRBJ1-1	once
CASSPRPDSGNTIYF	TRBV11-2	TRBJ1-3	-
CASSYSGGIEQFF	TRBV12-3/TRBV12-4	TRBJ2-1	-
CASSQTQGTSDTQYF	TRBV7-2	TRBJ2-3	-
CACDQSPSGGANEKLFF	TRBV30	TRBJ1-4	-
CASSPIGTGGRNTQYF	TRBV18	TRBJ2-3	-
CASSFGSGDAFF	TRBV5-5	TRBJ1-1	-
CASSPPRGSGRPYEQYF	TRBV28	TRBJ2-7	-
CASSLRADPNTGELFF	TRBV5-5	TRBJ2-2	-
CASSETGDGYTF	TRBV2	TRBJ1-2	-
CASSPLRGGRGIANYGYTF	TRBV5-5	TRBJ1-2	-
CASRGPGQSNTEAFF	TRBV6-5	TRBJ1-1	once
CASSLSDSGNTIYF	TRBV19	TRBJ1-3	once
CAISEGTSGTYEQYF	TRBV10-3	TRBJ2-7	few
CASSEFDQPQHF	TRBV2	TRBJ1-5	-
CASSQELAGRNEQFF	TRBV3-1/TRBV3-2	TRBJ2-1	few
CASSSPGEGDTQYF	TRBV11-1	TRBJ2-3	-
CSARSGVEAFF	TRBV20-1	TRBJ1-1	-
CASSIDFTPDYGYTF	TRBV19	TRBJ1-2	-
CASSSRQGAGMPHEQYF	TRBV11-2	TRBJ2-7	-
CASSQPDRKNTEAFF	TRBV4-1	TRBJ1-1	-
CASSLMWGGDTQYF	TRBV13	TRBJ2-3	-
CASSSPGSATTDTQYF	TRBV28	TRBJ2-3	-
CASSQRRDSGNTIYF	TRBV9	TRBJ1-3	-
CASSASTRGTNSPLHF	TRBV28	TRBJ1-6	-
CASSIGLLVEQFF	TRBV19	TRBJ2-1	-
CASSLGGGGSMNTEAFF	TRBV5-1	TRBJ1-1	-
CASSRVGVGGYTF	TRBV4-1	TRBJ1-2	-
CASSFGRVNTEAFF	TRBV5-1	TRBJ1-1	few
CASRQGSYGYTF	TRBV2	TRBJ1-2	-
CSYSFPTNEKLFF	TRBV29-1	TRBJ1-4	-
CASSEGSAGRVVAFF	TRBV25-1	TRBJ1-1	-
CASSLERQGAEQYF	TRBV7-2	TRBJ2-7	-
CAWSVSRVAGGTEAFF	TRBV30	TRBJ1-1	few
CASNSGTSGRETQYF	TRBV10-2	TRBJ2-5	-
CASYTLQLATGYNEQFF	TRBV28	TRBJ2-1	-
CASSELTTGELFF	TRBV10-1	TRBJ2-2	few
CASSSGTDLYEQYF	TRBV27	TRBJ2-7	-
CASSPRGGYGNTIYF	TRBV27	TRBJ1-3	-
CASSQDMGFGSGEQYF	TRBV4-1	TRBJ2-7	once